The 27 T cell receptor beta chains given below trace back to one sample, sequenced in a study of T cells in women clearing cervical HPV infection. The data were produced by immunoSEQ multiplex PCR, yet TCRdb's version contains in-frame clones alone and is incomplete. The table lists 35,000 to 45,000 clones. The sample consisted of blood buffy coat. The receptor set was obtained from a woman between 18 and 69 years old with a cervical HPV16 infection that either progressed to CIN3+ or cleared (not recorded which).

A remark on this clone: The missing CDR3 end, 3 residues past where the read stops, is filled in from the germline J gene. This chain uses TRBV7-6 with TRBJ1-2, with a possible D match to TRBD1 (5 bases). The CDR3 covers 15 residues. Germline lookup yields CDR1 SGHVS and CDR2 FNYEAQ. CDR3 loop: CASSPRAGGADTYTF. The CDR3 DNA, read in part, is TGTGCCAGCAGCCCTAGAGCGGGAGGGGCAGATACC.

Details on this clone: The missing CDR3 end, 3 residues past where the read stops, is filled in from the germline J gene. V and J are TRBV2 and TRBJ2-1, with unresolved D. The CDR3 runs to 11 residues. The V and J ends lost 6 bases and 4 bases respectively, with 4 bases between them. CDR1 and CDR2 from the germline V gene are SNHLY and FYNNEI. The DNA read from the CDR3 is TGTGCCAGCAGGTCATACAATGAG. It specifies CASRSYNE. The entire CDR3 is CASRSYNEQFF.

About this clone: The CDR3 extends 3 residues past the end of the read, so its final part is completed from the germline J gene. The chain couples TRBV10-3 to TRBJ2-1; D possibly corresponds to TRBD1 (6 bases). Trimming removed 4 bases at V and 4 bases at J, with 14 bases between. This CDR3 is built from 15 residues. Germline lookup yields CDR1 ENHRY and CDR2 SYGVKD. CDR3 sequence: CAISGDTTEYNEQFF. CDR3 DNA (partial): TGTGCCATCAGTGGGGACACCACCGAATACAATGAG.

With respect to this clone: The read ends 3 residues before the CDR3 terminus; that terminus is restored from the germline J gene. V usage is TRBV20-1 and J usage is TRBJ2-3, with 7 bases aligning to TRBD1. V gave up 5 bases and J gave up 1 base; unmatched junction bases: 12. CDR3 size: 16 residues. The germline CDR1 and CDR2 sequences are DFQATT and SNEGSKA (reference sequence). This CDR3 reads CSAPPRGLVGTDTQYF. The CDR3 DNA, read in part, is TGCAGTGCTCCACCAAGGGGGCTGGTGGGCACAGATACG.

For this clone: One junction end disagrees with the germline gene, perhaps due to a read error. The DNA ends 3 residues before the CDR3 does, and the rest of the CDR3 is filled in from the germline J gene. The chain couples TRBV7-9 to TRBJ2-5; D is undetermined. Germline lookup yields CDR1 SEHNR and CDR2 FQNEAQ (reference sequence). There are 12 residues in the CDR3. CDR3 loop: CASTLGRETQYF. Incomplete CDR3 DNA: TGTGCCAGCACCTTAGGTCGGGAGACC.

CDR3 DNA, as far as it was read: TGTGCCAGCAGTGAAAAAGCACTCTTTGTCGAG. Its translation: CASSEKALFVE. The whole CDR3 sequence is CASSEKALFVEQYF. The J gene is TRBJ2-7, the V gene TRBV2; D is undetermined. The read ends 3 residues before the CDR3 terminus; that terminus is restored from the germline J gene. The CDR3 consists of 14 residues. Trimming removed 2 bases at V and 6 bases at J, with 14 bases between. Germline assignment: CDR1 SNHLY and CDR2 FYNNEI.

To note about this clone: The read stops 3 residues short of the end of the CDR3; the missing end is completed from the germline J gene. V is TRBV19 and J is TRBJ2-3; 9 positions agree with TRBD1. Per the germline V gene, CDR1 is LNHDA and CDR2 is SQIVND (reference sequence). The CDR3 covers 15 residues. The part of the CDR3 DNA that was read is TGTGCCAGCGAAGACAGGGGACAGGGTAATCAGCCG. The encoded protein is CASEDRGQGNQP. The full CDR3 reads CASEDRGQGNQPQYF.

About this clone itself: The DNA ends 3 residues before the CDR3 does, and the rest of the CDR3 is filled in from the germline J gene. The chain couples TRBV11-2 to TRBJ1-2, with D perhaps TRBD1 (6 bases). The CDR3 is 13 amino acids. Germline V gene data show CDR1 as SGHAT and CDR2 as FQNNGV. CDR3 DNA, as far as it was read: TGTGCCAGCAGCTTAGGGCAGGGGAGCGGC. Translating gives CASSLGQGSG. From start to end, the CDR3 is CASSLGQGSGYTF.

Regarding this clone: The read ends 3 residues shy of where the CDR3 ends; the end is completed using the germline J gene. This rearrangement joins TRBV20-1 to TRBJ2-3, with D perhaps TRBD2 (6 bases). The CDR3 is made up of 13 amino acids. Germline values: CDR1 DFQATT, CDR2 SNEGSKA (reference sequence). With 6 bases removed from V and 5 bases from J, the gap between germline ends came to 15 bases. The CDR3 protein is CSAPGLQGDTQYF. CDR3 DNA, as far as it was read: TGCAGTGCCCCGGGACTTCAGGGAGATACG.

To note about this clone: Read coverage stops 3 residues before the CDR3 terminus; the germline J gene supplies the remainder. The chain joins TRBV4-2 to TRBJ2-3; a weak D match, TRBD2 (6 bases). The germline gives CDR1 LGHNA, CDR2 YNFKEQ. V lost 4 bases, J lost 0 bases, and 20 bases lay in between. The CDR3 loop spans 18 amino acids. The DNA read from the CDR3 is TGTGCCAGCAGCCTGACCCTGGGGGGAGTTCCTAGCACAGATACG. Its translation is CASSLTLGGVPSTDT. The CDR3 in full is CASSLTLGGVPSTDTQYF.

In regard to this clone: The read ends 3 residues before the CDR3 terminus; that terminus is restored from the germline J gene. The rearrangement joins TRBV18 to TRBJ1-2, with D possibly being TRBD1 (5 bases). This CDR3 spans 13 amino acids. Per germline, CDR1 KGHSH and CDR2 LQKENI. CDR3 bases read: TGTGCCAGCTCAGGGCAGGGTAGGGATGAC. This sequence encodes CASSGQGRDD. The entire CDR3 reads CASSGQGRDDYTF. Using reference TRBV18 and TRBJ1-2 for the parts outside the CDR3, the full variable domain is NAGVMQNPRHLVRRRGQEARLRCSPMKGHSHVYWYRQLPEEGLKFMVYLQKENIIDESGMPKERFSAEFPKEGPSILRIQQVVRGDSAAYFCASSGQGRDDYTFGSGTRLTVV.

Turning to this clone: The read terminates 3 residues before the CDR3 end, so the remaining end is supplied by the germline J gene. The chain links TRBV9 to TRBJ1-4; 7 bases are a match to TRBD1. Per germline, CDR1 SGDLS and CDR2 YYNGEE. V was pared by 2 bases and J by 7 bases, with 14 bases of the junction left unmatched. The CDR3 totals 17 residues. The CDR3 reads CASSVDLTGVVGEKLFF. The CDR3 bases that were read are TGTGCCAGCAGCGTCGACCTTACAGGGGTGGTAGGTGAAAAA.

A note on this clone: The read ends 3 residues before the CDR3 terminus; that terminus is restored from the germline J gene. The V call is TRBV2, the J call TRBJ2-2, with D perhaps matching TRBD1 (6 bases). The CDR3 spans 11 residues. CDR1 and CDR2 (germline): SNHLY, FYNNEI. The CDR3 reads CASNRDEKLFF. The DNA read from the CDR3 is TGTGCCAGCAACAGGGACGAAAAG.

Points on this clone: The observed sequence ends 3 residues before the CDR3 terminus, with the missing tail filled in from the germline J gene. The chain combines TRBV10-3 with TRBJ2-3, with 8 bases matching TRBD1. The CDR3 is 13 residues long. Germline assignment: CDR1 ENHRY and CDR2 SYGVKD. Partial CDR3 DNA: TGTGCCATCAGGGGGGACAGGAGTCAGCCG. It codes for CAIRGDRSQP. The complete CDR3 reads CAIRGDRSQPQYF.

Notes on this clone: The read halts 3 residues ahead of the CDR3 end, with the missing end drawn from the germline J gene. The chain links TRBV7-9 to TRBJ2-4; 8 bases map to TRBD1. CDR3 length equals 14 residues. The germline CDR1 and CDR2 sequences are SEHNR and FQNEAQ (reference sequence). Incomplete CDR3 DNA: TGTGCCAGCAGCTTGACAGGGGATAACTATGGT. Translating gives CASSLTGDNYG. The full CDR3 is CASSLTGDNYGQYF.

The CDR3 DNA, read in part, is TGTGCCAGCAGCTTATCGTCTTCACCC. Translating it yields CASSLSSSP. The complete CDR3 sequence is CASSLSSSPLHF. The chain employs TRBV11-2 and TRBJ1-6; D is unclear. The CDR3 is cut off 3 residues early in the read; its end comes from the germline J gene. V lost 2 bases, J lost 9 bases, and 5 bases lay in between. Looked up from germline, CDR1 is SGHAT and CDR2 is FQNNGV. The CDR3 spans 12 residues.

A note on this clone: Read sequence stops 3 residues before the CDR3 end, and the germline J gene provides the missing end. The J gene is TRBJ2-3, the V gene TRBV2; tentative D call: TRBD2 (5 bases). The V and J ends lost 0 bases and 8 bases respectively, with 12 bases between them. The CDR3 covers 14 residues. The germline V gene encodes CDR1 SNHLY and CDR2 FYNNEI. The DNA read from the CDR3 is TGTGCCAGCAGTGAAGCGGAGGCCGCGGGTACG. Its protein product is CASSEAEAAGT. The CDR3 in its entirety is CASSEAEAAGTQYF.

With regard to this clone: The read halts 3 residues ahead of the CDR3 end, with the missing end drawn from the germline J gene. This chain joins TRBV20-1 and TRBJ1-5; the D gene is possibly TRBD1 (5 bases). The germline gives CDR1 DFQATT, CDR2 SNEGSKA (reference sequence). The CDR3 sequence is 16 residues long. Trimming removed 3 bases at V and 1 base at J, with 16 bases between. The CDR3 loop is CSASRTGGLSNQPQHF. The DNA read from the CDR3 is TGCAGTGCTAGTCGGACGGGGGGATTGAGCAATCAGCCC.

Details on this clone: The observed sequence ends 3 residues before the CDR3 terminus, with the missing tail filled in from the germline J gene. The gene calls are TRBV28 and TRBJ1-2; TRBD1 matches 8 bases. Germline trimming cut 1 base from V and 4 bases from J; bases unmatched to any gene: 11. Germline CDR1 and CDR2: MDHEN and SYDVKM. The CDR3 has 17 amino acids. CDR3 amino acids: CASSLLTGGPAGYGYTF. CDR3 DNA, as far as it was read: TGTGCCAGCAGTTTATTAACAGGGGGGCCCGCCGGCTATGGC.

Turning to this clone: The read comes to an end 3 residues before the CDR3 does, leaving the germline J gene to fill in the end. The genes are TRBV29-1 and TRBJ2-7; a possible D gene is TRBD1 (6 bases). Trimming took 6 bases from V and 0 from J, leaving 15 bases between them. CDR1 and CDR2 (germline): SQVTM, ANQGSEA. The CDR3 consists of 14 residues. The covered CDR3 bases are TGCAGCGTGCTGGACAGAAGCAGCTCCTACGAG. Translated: CSVLDRSSSYE. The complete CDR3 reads CSVLDRSSSYEQYF.

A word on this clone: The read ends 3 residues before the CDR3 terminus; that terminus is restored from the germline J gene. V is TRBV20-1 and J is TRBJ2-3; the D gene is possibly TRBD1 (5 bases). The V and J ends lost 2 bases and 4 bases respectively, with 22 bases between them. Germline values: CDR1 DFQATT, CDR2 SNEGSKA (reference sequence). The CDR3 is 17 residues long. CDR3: CSARLRSAGAPPDTQYF. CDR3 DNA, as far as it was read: TGCAGTGCTAGACTCCGATCAGCTGGGGCTCCACCAGATACG.

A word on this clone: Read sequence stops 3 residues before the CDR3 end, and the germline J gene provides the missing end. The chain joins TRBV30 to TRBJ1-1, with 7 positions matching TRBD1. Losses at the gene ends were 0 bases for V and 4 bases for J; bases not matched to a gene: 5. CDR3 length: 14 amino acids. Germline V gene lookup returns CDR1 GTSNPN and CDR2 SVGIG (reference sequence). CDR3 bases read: TGTGCCTGGAGTGTAGACAGGGCTAGCACTGAA. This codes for CAWSVDRASTE. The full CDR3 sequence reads CAWSVDRASTEAFF. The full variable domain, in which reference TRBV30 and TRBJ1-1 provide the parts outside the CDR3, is SQTIHQWPATLVQPVGSPLSLECTVEGTSNPNLYWYRQAAGRGLQLLFYSVGIGQISSEVPQNLSASRPQDRQFILSSKKLLLSDSGFYLCAWSVDRASTEAFFGQGTRLTVV.

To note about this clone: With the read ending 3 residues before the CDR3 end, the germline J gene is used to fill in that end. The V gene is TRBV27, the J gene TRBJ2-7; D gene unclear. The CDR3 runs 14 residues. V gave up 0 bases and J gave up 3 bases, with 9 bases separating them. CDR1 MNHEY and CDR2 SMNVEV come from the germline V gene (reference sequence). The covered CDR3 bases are TGTGCCAGCAGTTTATCTAGCACAAGCTACGAG. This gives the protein CASSLSSTSYE. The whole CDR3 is CASSLSSTSYEQYF.

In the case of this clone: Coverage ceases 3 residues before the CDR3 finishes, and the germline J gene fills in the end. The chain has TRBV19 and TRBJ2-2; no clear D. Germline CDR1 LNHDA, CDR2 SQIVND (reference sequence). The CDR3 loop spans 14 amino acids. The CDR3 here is CASSMFVTNEKLFF. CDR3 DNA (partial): TGTGCCAGTAGTATGTTCGTAACTAATGAAAAG.

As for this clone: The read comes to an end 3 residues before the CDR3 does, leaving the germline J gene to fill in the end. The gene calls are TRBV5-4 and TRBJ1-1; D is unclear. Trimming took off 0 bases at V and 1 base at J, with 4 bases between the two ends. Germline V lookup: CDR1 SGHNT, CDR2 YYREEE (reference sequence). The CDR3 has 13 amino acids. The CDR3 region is CASSLDRNTEAFF. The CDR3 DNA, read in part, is TGTGCCAGCAGCTTGGACAGGAACACTGAA.

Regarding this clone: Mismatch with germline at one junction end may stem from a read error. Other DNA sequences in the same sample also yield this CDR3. The CDR3: CASSLEVWAGAAGNTIYF. The DNA read from the CDR3 is TGTGCCAGCAGCTTAGAAGTTTGGGCAGGGGCTGCGGGAAACACG. The chain employs TRBV7-6 and TRBJ1-3, with D possibly matching TRBD1 (6 bases). The CDR3 end is not reached by the read, which stops 3 residues before it; the germline J gene fills it in. Germline V CDR1 and CDR2: SGHVS, FNYEAQ. CDR3 length equals 18 residues.

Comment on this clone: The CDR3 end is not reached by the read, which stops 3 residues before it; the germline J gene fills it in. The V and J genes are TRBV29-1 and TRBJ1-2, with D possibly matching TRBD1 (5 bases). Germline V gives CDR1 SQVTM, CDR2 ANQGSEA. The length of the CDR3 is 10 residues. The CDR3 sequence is CSGRGEGYTF. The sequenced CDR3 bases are TGCAGCGGGCGTGGGGAGGGG. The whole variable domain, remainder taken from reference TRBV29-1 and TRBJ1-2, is SAVISQKPSRDICQRGTSLTIQCQVDSQVTMMFWYRQQPGQSLTLIATANQGSEATYESGFVIDKFPISRPNLTFSTLTVSNMSPEDSSIYLCSGRGEGYTFGSGTRLTVV.